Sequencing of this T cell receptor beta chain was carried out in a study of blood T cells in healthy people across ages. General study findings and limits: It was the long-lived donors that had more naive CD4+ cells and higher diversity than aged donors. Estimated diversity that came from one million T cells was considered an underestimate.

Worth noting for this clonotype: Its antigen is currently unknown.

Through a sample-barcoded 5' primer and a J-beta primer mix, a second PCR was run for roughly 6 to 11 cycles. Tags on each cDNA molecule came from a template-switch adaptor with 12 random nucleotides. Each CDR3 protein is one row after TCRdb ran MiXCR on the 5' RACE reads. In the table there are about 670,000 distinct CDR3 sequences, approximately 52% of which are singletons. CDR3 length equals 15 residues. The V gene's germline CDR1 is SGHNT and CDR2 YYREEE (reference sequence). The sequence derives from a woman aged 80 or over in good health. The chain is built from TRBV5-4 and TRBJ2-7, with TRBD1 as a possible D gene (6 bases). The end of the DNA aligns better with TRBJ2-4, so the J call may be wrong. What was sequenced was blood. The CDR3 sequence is CASSLTGLGGNIQYF. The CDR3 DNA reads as TGTGCCAGCAGCTTGACCGGGTTAGGGGGAAACATTCAGTACTTC.